This TCR beta chain was sequenced during a study of shared clonotypes between healthy human individuals. Researchers partitioned CD4+ cells into CD45RA+ naive and CD45RA-negative memory subsets. This clone was counted a single time. Its target is not known. Researchers divided each subset's genomic DNA evenly across several immunoSEQ plates. Repertoires were generated with immunoSEQ multiplex PCR, while TCRdb's copy carries only in-frame clones and drops some. The profile covers over 400,000 clones, with 90% to 97% appearing a single time and around 0.067% taken by the ten largest. Germline values: CDR1 MNHEY, CDR2 SMNVEV (reference sequence). Losses at the gene ends were 2 bases for V and 8 bases for J; bases not matched to a gene: 2. The CDR3 loop spans 13 amino acids. Findings of the study overall: In general, naive subsets displayed greater estimated richness than memory subsets did.

This clonotype was sampled from a woman in her 30s in good health. The genes are TRBV27 and TRBJ2-2; 7 bases fit TRBD2. The sample consisted of naive CD4+ T cells sorted from blood. Subset: CD45RA+ positively selected. CDR3 DNA sequence: TGTGCCAGCAGTTTAGCGGGAGCTGGGGAGCTGTTTTTT. Translated: CASSLAGAGELFF.